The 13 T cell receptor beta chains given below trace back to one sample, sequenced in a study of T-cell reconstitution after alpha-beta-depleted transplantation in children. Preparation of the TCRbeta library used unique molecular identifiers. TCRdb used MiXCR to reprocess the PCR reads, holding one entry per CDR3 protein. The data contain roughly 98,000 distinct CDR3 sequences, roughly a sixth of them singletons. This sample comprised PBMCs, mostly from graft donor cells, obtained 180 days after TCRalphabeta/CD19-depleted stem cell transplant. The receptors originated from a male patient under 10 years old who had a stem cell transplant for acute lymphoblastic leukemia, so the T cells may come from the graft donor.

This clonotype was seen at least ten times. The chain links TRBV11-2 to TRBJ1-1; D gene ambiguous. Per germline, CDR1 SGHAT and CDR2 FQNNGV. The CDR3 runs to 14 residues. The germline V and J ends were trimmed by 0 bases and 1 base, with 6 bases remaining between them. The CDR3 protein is CASSLDEPNTEAFF. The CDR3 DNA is TGTGCCAGCAGCTTAGATGAACCGAACACTGAAGCTTTCTTT.

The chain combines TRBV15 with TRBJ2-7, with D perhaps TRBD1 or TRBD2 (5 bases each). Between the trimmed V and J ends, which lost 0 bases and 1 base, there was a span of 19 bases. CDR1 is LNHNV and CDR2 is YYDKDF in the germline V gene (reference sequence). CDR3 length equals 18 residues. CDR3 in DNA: TGTGCCACCAGCAGAGAAGTCTTTTCCGGGACGGATTCCTACGAGCAGTACTTC. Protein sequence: CATSREVFSGTDSYEQYF.

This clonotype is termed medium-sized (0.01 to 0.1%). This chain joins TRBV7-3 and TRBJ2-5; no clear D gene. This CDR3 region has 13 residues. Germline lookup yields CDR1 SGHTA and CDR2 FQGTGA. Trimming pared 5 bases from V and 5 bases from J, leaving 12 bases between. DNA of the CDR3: TGTGCCAGCAGCATTGCTCGTTCGGAGACCCAGTACTTC. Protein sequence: CASSIARSETQYF.

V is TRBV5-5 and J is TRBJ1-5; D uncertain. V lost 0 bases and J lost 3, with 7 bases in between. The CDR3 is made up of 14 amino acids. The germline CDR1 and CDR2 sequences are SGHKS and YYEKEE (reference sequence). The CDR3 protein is CASSLGQVNQPQHF. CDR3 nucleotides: TGTGCCAGCAGCTTGGGACAAGTCAATCAGCCCCAGCATTTT.

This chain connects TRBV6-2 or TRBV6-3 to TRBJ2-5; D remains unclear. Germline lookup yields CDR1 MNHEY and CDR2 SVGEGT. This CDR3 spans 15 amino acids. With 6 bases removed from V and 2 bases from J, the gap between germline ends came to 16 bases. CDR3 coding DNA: TGTGCCAGCAGGATAGGAGACACAGCGCAAGAGACCCAGTACTTC. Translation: CASRIGDTAQETQYF.

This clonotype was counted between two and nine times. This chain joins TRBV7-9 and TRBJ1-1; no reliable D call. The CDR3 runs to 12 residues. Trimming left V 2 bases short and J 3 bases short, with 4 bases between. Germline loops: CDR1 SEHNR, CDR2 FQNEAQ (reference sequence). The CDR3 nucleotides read TGTGCCAGCAGCTTAAGCCACACTGAAGCTTTCTTT. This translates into CASSLSHTEAFF.

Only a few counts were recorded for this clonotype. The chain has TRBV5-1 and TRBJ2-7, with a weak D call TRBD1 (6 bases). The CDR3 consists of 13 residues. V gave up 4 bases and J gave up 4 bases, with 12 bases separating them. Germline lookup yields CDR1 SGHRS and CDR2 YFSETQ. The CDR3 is CASSINDRYEQYF. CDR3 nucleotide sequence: TGCGCCAGCAGCATAAATGACAGGTACGAGCAGTACTTC.

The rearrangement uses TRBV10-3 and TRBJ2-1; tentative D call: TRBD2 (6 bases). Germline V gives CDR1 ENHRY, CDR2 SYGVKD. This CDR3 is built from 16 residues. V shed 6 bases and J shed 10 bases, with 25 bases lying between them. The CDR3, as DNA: TGTGCCATCAGGGGGGGTGAGGGGACGGGGGTTGACGAGCAGTTCTTC. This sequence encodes CAIRGGEGTGVDEQFF.

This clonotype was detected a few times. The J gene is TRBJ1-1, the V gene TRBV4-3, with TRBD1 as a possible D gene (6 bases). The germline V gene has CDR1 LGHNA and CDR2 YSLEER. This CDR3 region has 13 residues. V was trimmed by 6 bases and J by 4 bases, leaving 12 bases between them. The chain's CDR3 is CASRGQQGTEAFF. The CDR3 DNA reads TGCGCCAGCAGGGGACAACAAGGCACTGAAGCTTTCTTT.

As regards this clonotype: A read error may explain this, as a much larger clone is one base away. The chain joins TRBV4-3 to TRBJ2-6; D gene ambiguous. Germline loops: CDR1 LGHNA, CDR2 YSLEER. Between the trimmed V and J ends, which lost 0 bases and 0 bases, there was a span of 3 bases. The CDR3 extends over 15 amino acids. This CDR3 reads CASSQDTSGANVLTF. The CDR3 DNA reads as TGCGCCAGCAGCCAAGATACCTCTGGGGCCAACGTCCTGACTTTC.

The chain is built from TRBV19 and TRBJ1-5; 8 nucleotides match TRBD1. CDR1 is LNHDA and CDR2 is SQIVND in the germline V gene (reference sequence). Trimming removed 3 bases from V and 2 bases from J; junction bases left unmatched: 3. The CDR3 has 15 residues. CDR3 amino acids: CASSIPTGGNQPQHF. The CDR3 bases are TGTGCCAGTAGTATCCCGACAGGGGGCAATCAGCCCCAGCATTTT.

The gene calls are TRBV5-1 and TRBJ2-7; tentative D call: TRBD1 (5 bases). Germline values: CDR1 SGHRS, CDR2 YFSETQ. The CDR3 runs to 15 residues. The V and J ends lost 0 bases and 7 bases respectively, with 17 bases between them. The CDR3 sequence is CASSLVPARADEQYF. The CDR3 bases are TGCGCCAGCAGCTTGGTCCCTGCCAGGGCGGATGAGCAGTACTTC.

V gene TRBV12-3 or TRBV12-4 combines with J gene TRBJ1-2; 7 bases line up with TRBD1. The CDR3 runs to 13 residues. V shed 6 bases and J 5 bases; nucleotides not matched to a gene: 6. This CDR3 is CASRMGTVYGYTF. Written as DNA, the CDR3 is TGTGCCAGCAGAATGGGGACAGTATATGGCTACACCTTC.